The 31 T cell receptor beta chains in this list originate from one sample, sequenced in a study of blood T cell repertoires in COVID-19. Clones were sequenced by immunoSEQ multiplex PCR, and TCRdb holds only the in-frame ones, with some missing. The sample yields over 120,000 clones, about 89% seen once. Sequencing used peripheral blood. All receptors derive from a man in his sixties with active or convalescent COVID-19.

This chain links TRBV4-1 with TRBJ2-7, with a tentative D call TRBD1 (5 bases). Trimming cost V 3 bases and J 2 bases, with 5 bases left between them. Per germline, CDR1 MGHRA and CDR2 YSYEKL. CDR3 length equals 12 residues. This chain's CDR3 is CASSQDTYEQYF. The CDR3 DNA follows: TGCGCCAGCAGCCAGGACACCTACGAGCAGTACTTC.

This rearrangement joins TRBV27 to TRBJ1-6; TRBD1 might be the D (6 bases). The CDR3 length is 15 residues. CDR1 is MNHEY and CDR2 is SMNVEV in the germline V gene (reference sequence). V was trimmed by 6 bases and J by 2 bases, leaving 11 bases between them. The CDR3, as DNA: TGTGCCAGCAGAGCGGGGGGGCCCTATAATTCACCCCTCCACTTT. Residues: CASRAGGPYNSPLHF.

This clone was counted a single time. J is TRBJ2-5 and V is TRBV10-3, with D possibly matching TRBD2 (7 bases). This CDR3 is 15 amino acids long. Trimming pared 11 bases from V and 3 bases from J, leaving 22 bases between. Germline V gives CDR1 ENHRY, CDR2 SYGVKD. The CDR3 reads CASQVGGAGEETQYF. In DNA, the CDR3 is TGTGCCTCCCAAGTGGGGGGGGCTGGAGAAGAGACCCAGTACTTC.

The chain recombines TRBV7-2 with TRBJ1-2; tentative D call: TRBD1 (6 bases). The germline V gene encodes CDR1 SGHTA and CDR2 FQGNSA. This CDR3 has 15 residues. The V end was cut by 1 base, the J end by 8 bases, with 17 bases between. Written as DNA, the CDR3 is TGTGCCAGCAGCTTAGTTGGGGCAGGGGCGGTAGGCTACACCTTC. Amino acid sequence: CASSLVGAGAVGYTF.

The chain links TRBV4-3 to TRBJ2-1; TRBD2 matches 12 bases. The CDR3 sequence is 18 residues long. The V and J ends lost 1 base and 2 bases, in that order; junction bases with no gene match: 6. Germline lookup yields CDR1 LGHNA and CDR2 YSLEER. CDR3: CASSQGASGGAAYNEQFF. CDR3 in DNA: TGCGCCAGCAGCCAAGGGGCTAGCGGGGGGGCGGCCTACAATGAGCAGTTCTTC.

This sequence joins TRBV4-3 and TRBJ2-5, with 10 bases lining up with TRBD2. Germline V gives CDR1 LGHNA, CDR2 YSLEER. CDR3 length equals 16 residues. With 0 bases clipped from V and 4 bases from J, the junction kept 5 bases outside the gene matches. The CDR3 DNA reads TGCGCCAGCAGCCAAGATCGGTCTAGCGGGAGAGAGACCCAGTACTTC. This gives the protein CASSQDRSSGRETQYF.

This chain connects TRBV4-3 to TRBJ1-2, with 7 bases fitting TRBD1. Germline lookup yields CDR1 LGHNA and CDR2 YSLEER. The CDR3 runs 15 residues. The V segment lost 8 bases and the J segment 8 bases; nucleotides outside the gene matches: 17. Here the CDR3 reads CASAYSDRALEGYTF. In DNA, the CDR3 is TGCGCCAGCGCCTATTCAGACAGGGCTCTAGAAGGCTACACCTTC.

V is TRBV2 and J is TRBJ2-5; 7 nucleotides agree with TRBD1. After removal of 8 bases from V and 2 bases from J, the junction contained 8 bases not matched to a gene. The CDR3 is 14 amino acids. Germline assignment: CDR1 SNHLY and CDR2 FYNNEI. CDR3 amino acids: CASGGQLKQETQYF. As DNA, the CDR3 is TGTGCCAGCGGGGGACAGCTAAAACAAGAGACCCAGTACTTC.

V is TRBV19 and J is TRBJ2-3, with D hard to call. V lost 1 base and J lost 0, with 5 bases in between. CDR1 is LNHDA, CDR2 SQIVND, per germline (reference sequence). CDR3 size: 14 residues. The CDR3 nucleotides are TGTGCCAGTAGTATAGGTTCTAGCACAGATACGCAGTATTTT. Its translation: CASSIGSSTDTQYF.

The CDR3 sequence is CASSSQTGGSQPQHF. The CDR3 DNA is TGTGCCAGCAGCTCCCAGACAGGGGGCAGTCAGCCCCAGCATTTT. The genes are TRBV6-6 and TRBJ1-5; 10 bases map to TRBD1. Germline V lookup: CDR1 MNHNY, CDR2 SVGAGI (reference sequence). The CDR3 sequence is 15 residues long. Trimming cost V 6 bases and J 6 bases; bases outside gene matches: 8.

The chain employs TRBV5-1 and TRBJ1-1; no firm D call. The germline V gene has CDR1 SGHRS and CDR2 YFSETQ. V lost 0 bases and J 7 bases, leaving 10 bases between the germline ends. There are 13 residues in the CDR3. The chain's CDR3 is CASSLAGNDEAFF. In DNA form, the CDR3 reads TGCGCCAGCAGCTTGGCGGGTAACGATGAAGCTTTCTTT.

V is TRBV7-2 and J is TRBJ2-7; TRBD2 matches 7 bases. The CDR3 sequence is 14 residues long. Germline V gene sequence: CDR1 SGHTA, CDR2 FQGNSA. Trimming removed 3 bases from V and 3 bases from J; junction bases left unmatched: 5. The CDR3: CASSFSGSFYEQYF. DNA for the CDR3: TGTGCCAGCAGCTTTAGCGGGTCCTTCTACGAGCAGTACTTC.

The chain combines TRBV28 with TRBJ1-2; D is possibly TRBD1 (5 bases). Per the germline V gene, CDR1 is MDHEN and CDR2 is SYDVKM. The CDR3 sequence is 13 residues long. Trimming pared 10 bases from V and 8 bases from J, leaving 20 bases between. The CDR3 spells CATQGGGTSGYTF. In nucleotides, the CDR3 is TGTGCCACCCAAGGAGGAGGGACCTCCGGCTACACCTTC.

J is TRBJ2-7 and V is TRBV27, with TRBD1 matching 7 bases. The germline V gene has CDR1 MNHEY and CDR2 SMNVEV (reference sequence). The CDR3 has 16 amino acids. Trimming took 5 bases from V and 4 from J; bases not matched to a gene: 14. The CDR3 bases are TGTGCCAGCAGTGGAACAGGGGCCTTACTGAGTTACGAGCAGTACTTC. Residues: CASSGTGALLSYEQYF.

The V gene is TRBV6-4, the J gene TRBJ1-1; D perhaps matches TRBD1 (5 bases). V gave up 4 bases and J gave up 1 base, with 10 bases separating them. The CDR3 has 14 amino acids. Germline CDR1 is MRHNA and CDR2 is SNTAGT. For the CDR3, the DNA is TGTGCCAGCAGTGCGTTCGGGGGGAACACTGAAGCTTTCTTT. Translation gives CASSAFGGNTEAFF.

This chain connects TRBV9 to TRBJ2-3, with TRBD2 matching 9 bases. The CDR3 totals 16 residues. Trimming removed 1 base from V and 5 bases from J; junction bases left unmatched: 8. CDR1 SGDLS and CDR2 YYNGEE come from the germline V gene. In DNA form, the CDR3 reads TGTGCCAGCAGCGTATCTAGCGGGATGGGAATAGATACGCAGTATTTT. This sequence encodes CASSVSSGMGIDTQYF.

This rearrangement joins TRBV5-5 to TRBJ2-1, with D tentatively TRBD2 (5 bases). Trimming cost V 0 bases and J 8 bases, with 24 bases left between them. This CDR3 has 18 residues. The germline CDR1 and CDR2 sequences are SGHKS and YYEKEE (reference sequence). The CDR3 loop reads CASSLVAGLQKRTDEQFF. The CDR3, as DNA: TGTGCCAGCAGCTTGGTAGCAGGACTCCAAAAAAGAACCGATGAGCAGTTCTTC.

This clone was detected a few times. Other DNA sequences from this sample encode an identical CDR3 as well. The CDR3 is CASSRTGKNPQAKNIQYF. In DNA form, the CDR3 reads TGTGCCAGCAGCCGGACAGGGAAGAACCCCCAAGCCAAAAACATTCAGTACTTC. V usage is TRBV21-1 and J usage is TRBJ2-4; the table names TRBD1, a call not compared with the DNA. TRBV21-1 is tagged as a pseudogene. The CDR3 covers 18 residues.

The gene calls are TRBV5-1 and TRBJ1-4; TRBD1 matches 11 bases. The CDR3 contains 17 residues. After removal of 4 bases from V and 4 bases from J, the junction contained 9 bases not matched to a gene. Per the germline V gene, CDR1 is SGHRS and CDR2 is YFSETQ. The CDR3 bases are TGCGCCAGCAGCGAACTAGGACAGGGGGCTTATAATGAAAAACTGTTTTTT. As protein: CASSELGQGAYNEKLFF.

The genes are TRBV3-1 (or the pseudogene TRBV3-2) and TRBJ2-5; 9 positions agree with TRBD2. CDR1 and CDR2 (germline): LGHDT, YNNKEL (reference sequence). Trimming at V came to 4 bases and at J to 6 bases, leaving 3 bases not matched to a gene. This CDR3 region has 13 residues. This chain's CDR3 is CASSLGTSKTQYF. The CDR3 DNA reads as TGTGCCAGCAGCCTCGGGACTAGCAAGACCCAGTACTTC.

The CDR3 sequence is CASSSRGSSYNEQFF. Written as DNA, the CDR3 is TGTGCCAGCAGCAGTCGGGGGAGCTCCTACAATGAGCAGTTCTTC. The V gene is TRBV27, the J gene TRBJ2-1; tentative D call: TRBD2 (6 bases). Germline V gene lookup returns CDR1 MNHEY and CDR2 SMNVEV (reference sequence). V was cut by 6 bases and J by 0 bases, with 12 bases left in between. This CDR3 is 15 amino acids long.

This clone appeared a single time. The chain has TRBV5-1 and TRBJ1-6; D is ambiguous. Trimming took off 5 bases at V and 8 bases at J, with 17 bases between the two ends. CDR1 is SGHRS and CDR2 is YFSETQ in the germline V gene. This CDR3 region has 15 residues. DNA of the CDR3: TGCGCCAGCAGACCTCTAGGGAGAGGAGATTCACCCCTCCACTTT. The encoded protein is CASRPLGRGDSPLHF.

J is TRBJ2-7 and V is TRBV5-4, with 9 bases aligning to TRBD2. The CDR3 loop spans 16 amino acids. Per the germline V gene, CDR1 is SGHNT and CDR2 is YYREEE (reference sequence). V shed 6 bases, J shed 6 bases, and the junction held 16 bases outside the gene matches. CDR3: CASTSGGGRAKGEQYF. The DNA for the CDR3 is TGTGCCAGCACCTCGGGGGGCGGGAGGGCCAAGGGCGAGCAGTACTTC.

This clone has only a few counts. The V gene is TRBV9, the J gene TRBJ1-4; tentatively, D is TRBD1 (5 bases). V was cut by 3 bases and J by 4 bases, with 16 bases left in between. The CDR3 runs 16 residues. The V gene's germline CDR1 is SGDLS and CDR2 YYNGEE. The CDR3 sequence: CASSGIRDGGNEKLFF. DNA for the CDR3: TGTGCCAGCAGCGGAATCCGGGACGGGGGTAATGAAAAACTGTTTTTT.

This clone was picked up a small number of times. V and J are TRBV30 and TRBJ1-5; TRBD1 might be the D (6 bases). In germline, CDR1 is GTSNPN, CDR2 SVGIG (reference sequence). The CDR3 runs 17 residues. Trimming left V 0 bases short and J 2 bases short, with 17 bases between. The CDR3 sequence is CAWSVINRDKGNQPQHF. Here the CDR3 DNA reads TGTGCCTGGAGTGTTATCAACAGGGATAAGGGCAATCAGCCCCAGCATTTT.

The V and J genes are TRBV5-4 and TRBJ2-3; D may be TRBD2 (6 bases). V gave up 6 bases and J gave up 3 bases, with 17 bases separating them. The germline CDR1 and CDR2 sequences are SGHNT and YYREEE (reference sequence). The CDR3 runs 15 residues. CDR3 DNA: TGTGCCAGCAACCTCTGGGGCGGGGATACAGATACGCAGTATTTT. This encodes CASNLWGGDTDTQYF.

This clone was seen only once. At one end, the junction sequence differs from germline, possibly due to a read error. The V call is TRBV14, the J call TRBJ1-2; D not certain. Per the germline V gene, CDR1 is SGHDN and CDR2 is FVKESK. CDR3 length equals 16 residues. The CDR3 DNA reads TGTGCCAGCAGCCAACTAGGCGATTGGAAAAACTCTGGCTACACCTTC. It specifies CASSQLGDWKNSGYTF.

The chain combines TRBV3-1 (or the pseudogene TRBV3-2) with TRBJ2-1; the match to TRBD2 covers 9 bases. CDR1 is LGHDT and CDR2 is YNNKEL in the germline V gene (reference sequence). The trim removed 4 bases at V and 4 bases at J, leaving 5 bases unmatched. The CDR3 sequence is 15 residues long. CDR3 residues: CASSLAGDYYNEQFF. The CDR3 DNA reads TGTGCCAGCAGCCTAGCGGGGGATTATTACAATGAGCAGTTCTTC.

The chain is built from TRBV19 and TRBJ2-7; a weak D match, TRBD2 (7 bases). CDR1 LNHDA and CDR2 SQIVND come from the germline V gene (reference sequence). Trimming removed 5 bases at V and 2 bases at J, with 16 bases between. The CDR3 is 15 amino acids. CDR3 loop: CASSSAGAIPYEQYF. The CDR3, as DNA: TGTGCCAGTAGTTCTGCGGGGGCGATCCCCTACGAGCAGTACTTC.

The J gene is TRBJ2-1, the V gene TRBV18, with 9 bases lining up with TRBD1. This CDR3 comprises 16 residues. J gave up 4 bases and V 3 bases, and 7 bases lay outside the gene matches. Germline V CDR1 and CDR2: KGHSH, LQKENI. The CDR3 protein is CASSPVRDREYNEQFF. The CDR3 DNA follows: TGTGCCAGCTCACCCGTTCGGGACAGGGAATACAATGAGCAGTTCTTC.

This clone was recorded only once. The rearrangement joins TRBV6-5 to TRBJ1-2; possibly TRBD1 for D (5 bases). The CDR3 totals 12 residues. Germline CDR1 is MNHEY and CDR2 is SVGAGI. V gave up 4 bases and J gave up 6 bases, with 9 bases separating them. In DNA, the CDR3 is TGTGCCAGCAGTTTATCAGGGCATGGCTACACCTTC. Encoded protein: CASSLSGHGYTF.